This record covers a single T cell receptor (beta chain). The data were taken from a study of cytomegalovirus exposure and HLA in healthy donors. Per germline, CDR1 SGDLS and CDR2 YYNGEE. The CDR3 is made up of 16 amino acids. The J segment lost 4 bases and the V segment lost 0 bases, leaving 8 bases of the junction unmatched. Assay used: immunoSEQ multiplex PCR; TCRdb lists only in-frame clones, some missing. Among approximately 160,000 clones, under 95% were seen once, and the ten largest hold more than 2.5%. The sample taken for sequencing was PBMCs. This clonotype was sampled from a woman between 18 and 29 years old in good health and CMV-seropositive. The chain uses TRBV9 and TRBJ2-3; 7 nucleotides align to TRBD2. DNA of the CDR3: TGTGCCAGCAGCGTAGCGATTAGCGGGCATTCAGATACGCAGTATTTT. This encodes CASSVAISGHSDTQYF.